This passage covers 3 T cell receptor beta chains from one sample sequenced in a study of identical twins. Using its own MiXCR run on the 5' RACE reads, TCRdb lists one record per CDR3 protein. The table records 700,000 or so distinct CDR3 sequences, about 20% of them present only once. These data were likewise used in another study, on T cells expressing NK-cell markers.

Sequenced sample: PBMCs. All receptors derive from a woman between 18 and 29 years old in good health.

This clonotype came up a few times. The rearrangement links TRBV7-2 to TRBJ2-1; D might be TRBD2 (6 bases). Germline loops: CDR1 SGHTA, CDR2 FQGNSA. CDR3 length: 16 amino acids. The V end lost 4 bases, the J end lost 6 bases, and 19 bases lay between the germline ends. For the CDR3, the DNA is TGTGCCAGCAGCTCCTTCGTCGGGAGTTTGCTCAATGAGCAGTTCTTC. It encodes CASSSFVGSLLNEQFF.

This clonotype was counted only a few times. The CDR3 is CASSGRPTDTQYF. DNA of the CDR3: TGTGCCAGCAGTGGGCGACCCACAGATACGCAGTATTTT. J is TRBJ2-3 and V is TRBV6-1; no firm D call. The CDR3 length is 13 residues. The V and J ends lost 4 bases and 2 bases respectively, with 7 bases between them. Germline CDR1 reads MNHNS; CDR2 reads SASEGT.

This clonotype was observed a handful of times. V usage is TRBV27 and J usage is TRBJ2-3; D perhaps matches TRBD2 (5 bases). Germline V gene lookup returns CDR1 MNHEY and CDR2 SMNVEV (reference sequence). V was cut by 7 bases and J by 4 bases, with 12 bases left in between. This CDR3 has 13 amino acids. CDR3 nucleotide sequence: TGTGCCAGCATGCGGGCCCTCGCAGATACGCAGTATTTT. Protein sequence: CASMRALADTQYF.